The 11 T cell receptor beta chains listed next were all sequenced from one sample in a study of shared clonotypes between healthy human individuals. This table comes from immunoSEQ multiplex PCR, and its TCRdb copy is limited to in-frame clones, with some not included. The table records some 2,100,000 clones, 90% to 96% of them present only once. The material sequenced was naive CD4+ T cells sorted from blood. The subset here: CD45RA+ positively selected. The receptors here all came from a man aged 18 to 30 in good health.

The J gene is TRBJ1-1, the V gene TRBV5-5; 7 bases match TRBD1. The CDR3 is made up of 13 amino acids. Trimming at V came to 4 bases and at J to 2 bases, leaving 2 bases not matched to a gene. Germline loops: CDR1 SGHKS, CDR2 YYEKEE (reference sequence). The CDR3 here is CASSGQVNTEAFF. CDR3 DNA sequence: TGTGCCAGCAGCGGACAGGTTAACACTGAAGCTTTCTTT.

This chain links TRBV18 with TRBJ1-1; D gene uncertain. This CDR3 has 13 amino acids. Trimming took 5 bases from V and 0 from J, leaving 7 bases between them. CDR1 and CDR2 from the germline V gene are KGHSH and LQKENI. CDR3 DNA sequence: TGTGCCAGCTCAGCGACCATGAACACTGAAGCTTTCTTT. Residues: CASSATMNTEAFF.

The table lists this clone with a few counts. The gene calls are TRBV30 and TRBJ2-2; TRBD1 matches at 7 bases. This CDR3 is 20 amino acids long. Germline loops: CDR1 GTSNPN, CDR2 SVGIG (reference sequence). Unmatched junction bases numbered 18, after V lost 2 bases and J lost 0 bases. The CDR3 DNA reads TGTGCCTGGAGTCACTCGCCGGGACAGACTCTGTTCGCGAACACCGGGGAGCTGTTTTTT. The encoded protein is CAWSHSPGQTLFANTGELFF. Variable domain in full (rest from reference TRBV30 and TRBJ2-2): SQTIHQWPATLVQPVGSPLSLECTVEGTSNPNLYWYRQAAGRGLQLLFYSVGIGQISSEVPQNLSASRPQDRQFILSSKKLLLSDSGFYLCAWSHSPGQTLFANTGELFFGEGSRLTVL.

The rearrangement uses TRBV7-9 and TRBJ2-1; 11 bases are shared with TRBD2. Germline CDR1 SEHNR, CDR2 FQNEAQ (reference sequence). The CDR3 length is 15 residues. V was pared by 5 bases and J by 6 bases, with 6 bases of the junction left unmatched. CDR3 DNA: TGTGCCAGCAGCGACGGGACTAGCGGATCCAATGAGCAGTTCTTC. Residues: CASSDGTSGSNEQFF. Full variable domain (remainder filled in from reference TRBV7-9 and TRBJ2-1): DTGVSQNPRHKITKRGQNVTFRCDPISEHNRLYWYRQTLGQGPEFLTYFQNEAQLEKSRLLSDRFSAERPKGSFSTLEIQRTEQGDSAMYLCASSDGTSGSNEQFFGPGTRLTVL.

This chain connects TRBV15 to TRBJ1-3; D remains unclear. The germline V and J ends were trimmed by 0 bases and 8 bases, with 11 bases remaining between them. This CDR3 has 14 residues. Germline CDR1 reads LNHNV; CDR2 reads YYDKDF (reference sequence). The CDR3: CATSRDLGGDTIYF. The CDR3 DNA reads as TGTGCCACCAGCAGAGATTTAGGTGGGGACACCATATATTTT. The entire variable domain, with the rest obtained from reference TRBV15 and TRBJ1-3, is as follows: DAMVIQNPRYQVTQFGKPVTLSCSQTLNHNVMYWYQQKSSQAPKLLFHYYDKDFNNEADTPDNFQSRRPNTSFCFLDIRSPGLGDTAMYLCATSRDLGGDTIYFGEGSWLTVV.

Details on this clone: This same CDR3 is encoded by further DNA sequences in the sample. This sequence joins TRBV7-2 and TRBJ2-7; D is undetermined. Germline assignment: CDR1 SGHTA and CDR2 FQGNSA. The CDR3 is 13 residues long. The V end was cut by 5 bases, the J end by 3 bases, with 11 bases between. The CDR3 sequence is CASSLLSGYEQYF. CDR3 coding DNA: TGTGCCAGCAGCCTATTGTCAGGCTACGAGCAGTACTTC.

This clone has only one observation. The chain has TRBV28 and TRBJ1-2; 10 bases are shared with TRBD1. This CDR3 has 16 residues. Trimming at V came to 4 bases and at J to 6 bases, leaving 11 bases not matched to a gene. From germline, CDR1 is MDHEN and CDR2 SYDVKM. The CDR3 here is CASSYPAGTGVDGYTF. For the CDR3, the DNA is TGTGCCAGCAGTTACCCCGCCGGGACAGGGGTCGATGGCTACACCTTC.

The chain is built from TRBV18 and TRBJ2-5; no clear D. V dropped 0 bases and J dropped 4 bases, with 9 bases sitting between them. CDR1 KGHSH and CDR2 LQKENI come from the germline V gene. This CDR3 is built from 14 residues. CDR3 coding DNA: TGTGCCAGCTCACCACCCCTCGGGCTAGAGACCCAGTACTTC. It encodes CASSPPLGLETQYF.

V usage is TRBV7-8 and J usage is TRBJ1-1; a possible D gene is TRBD1 (5 bases). CDR1 is SGHVS and CDR2 is FQNEAQ in the germline V gene. The germline V and J ends were trimmed by 0 bases and 0 bases, with 8 bases remaining between them. The CDR3 loop spans 15 amino acids. CDR3 in DNA: TGTGCCAGCAGCTTAGCGCGGGGGATGAACACTGAAGCTTTCTTT. It specifies CASSLARGMNTEAFF.

This clone turned up a few times. The rearrangement links TRBV5-1 to TRBJ1-1; 8 positions agree with TRBD1. Per germline, CDR1 SGHRS and CDR2 YFSETQ. This CDR3 spans 12 amino acids. V gave up 4 bases and J gave up 8 bases; unmatched junction bases: 4. The CDR3 protein is CASSLRTGEAFF. The CDR3 region has the DNA TGCGCCAGCAGCCTCCGGACAGGGGAAGCTTTCTTT.

The CDR3 nucleotides read TGTGCCAGCAGTCCCCAGACAGGTAGCTTTTTCAACCAGCCCCAGCATTTT. Translation gives CASSPQTGSFFNQPQHF. The chain combines TRBV28 with TRBJ1-5, with D possibly being TRBD1 (6 bases). V was clipped by 5 bases and J by 7 bases, with 24 bases between them. Germline V gives CDR1 MDHEN, CDR2 SYDVKM. The CDR3 is 17 amino acids. Together with reference TRBV28 and TRBJ1-5, the CDR3 gives the full variable domain: DVKVTQSSRYLVKRTGEKVFLECVQDMDHENMFWYRQDPGLGLRLIYFSYDVKMKEKGDIPEGYSVSREKKERFSLILESASTNQTSMYLCASSPQTGSFFNQPQHFGDGTRLSIL.